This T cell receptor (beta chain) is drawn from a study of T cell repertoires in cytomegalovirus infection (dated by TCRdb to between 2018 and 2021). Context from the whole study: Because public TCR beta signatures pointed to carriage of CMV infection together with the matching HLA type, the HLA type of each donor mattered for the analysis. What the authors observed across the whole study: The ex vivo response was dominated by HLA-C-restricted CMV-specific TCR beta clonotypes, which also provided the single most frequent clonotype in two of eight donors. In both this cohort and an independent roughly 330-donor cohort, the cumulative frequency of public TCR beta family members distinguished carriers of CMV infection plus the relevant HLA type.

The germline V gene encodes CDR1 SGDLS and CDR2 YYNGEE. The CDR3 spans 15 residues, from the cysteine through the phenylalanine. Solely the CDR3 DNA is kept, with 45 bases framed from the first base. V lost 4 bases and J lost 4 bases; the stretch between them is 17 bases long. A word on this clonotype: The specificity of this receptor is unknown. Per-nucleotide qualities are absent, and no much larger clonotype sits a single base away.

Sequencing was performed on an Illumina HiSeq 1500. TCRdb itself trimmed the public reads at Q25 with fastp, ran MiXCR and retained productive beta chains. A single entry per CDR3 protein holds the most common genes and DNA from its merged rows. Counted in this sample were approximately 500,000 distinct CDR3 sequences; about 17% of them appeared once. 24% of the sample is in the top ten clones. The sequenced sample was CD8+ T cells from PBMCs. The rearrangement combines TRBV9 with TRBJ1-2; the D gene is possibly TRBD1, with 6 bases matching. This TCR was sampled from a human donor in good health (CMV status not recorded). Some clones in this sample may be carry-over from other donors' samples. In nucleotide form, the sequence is TGTGCCAGCAGCAACTCTCCGGGACACCCCTATGGCTACACCTTC. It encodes CASSNSPGHPYGYTF.